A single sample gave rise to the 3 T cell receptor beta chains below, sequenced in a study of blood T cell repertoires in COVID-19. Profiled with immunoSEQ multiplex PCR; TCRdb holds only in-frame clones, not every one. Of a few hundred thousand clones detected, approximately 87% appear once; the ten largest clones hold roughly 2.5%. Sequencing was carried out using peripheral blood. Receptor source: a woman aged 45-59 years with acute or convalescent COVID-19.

CDR3 coding DNA: TGTGCCTGGAGTGCCAGTTCCTACAATGAGCAGTTCTTC. Protein: CAWSASSYNEQFF. This sequence joins TRBV30 and TRBJ2-1; D gene unclear. Germline V lookup: CDR1 GTSNPN, CDR2 SVGIG (reference sequence). This CDR3 comprises 13 residues. Trimming shortened V by 1 base and J by 1 base, and 5 bases separated the two germline ends.

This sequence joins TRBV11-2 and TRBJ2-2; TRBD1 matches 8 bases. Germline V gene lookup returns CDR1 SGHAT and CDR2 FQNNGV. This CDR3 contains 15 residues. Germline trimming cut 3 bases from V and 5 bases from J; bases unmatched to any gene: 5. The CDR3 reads CASSLWTGLTGELFF. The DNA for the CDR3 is TGTGCCAGCAGCTTGTGGACAGGGTTGACCGGGGAGCTGTTTTTT. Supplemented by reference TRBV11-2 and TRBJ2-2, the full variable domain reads EAGVAQSPRYKIIEKRQSVAFWCNPISGHATLYWYQQILGQGPKLLIQFQNNGVVDDSQLPKDRFSAERLKGVDSTLKIQPAKLEDSAVYLCASSLWTGLTGELFFGEGSRLTVL.

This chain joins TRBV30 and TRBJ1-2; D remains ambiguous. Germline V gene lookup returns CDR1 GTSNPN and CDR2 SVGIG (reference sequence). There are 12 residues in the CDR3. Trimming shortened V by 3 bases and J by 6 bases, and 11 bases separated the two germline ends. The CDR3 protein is CAWSPTRHGYTF. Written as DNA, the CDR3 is TGTGCCTGGAGCCCCACTAGGCATGGCTACACCTTC. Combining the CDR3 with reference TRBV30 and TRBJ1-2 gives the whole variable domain SQTIHQWPATLVQPVGSPLSLECTVEGTSNPNLYWYRQAAGRGLQLLFYSVGIGQISSEVPQNLSASRPQDRQFILSSKKLLLSDSGFYLCAWSPTRHGYTFGSGTRLTVV.